These 9 T cell receptor beta chains originate from one sample sequenced in a study of regulatory T cells in long-lasting Graves disease. The time point is: newly diagnosed GD, antithyroid drugs for less than 3 months. The TCR library was made from RNA extracted from PBMCs. To make TCR beta libraries, researchers used iRepertoire HTBI primers and Arm-PCR of CDR3 regions. TCRdb ran MiXCR on the multiplex PCR reads and lists one entry per CDR3 protein. The sample holds some 370,000 distinct CDR3 sequences, about an eighth seen once. These data also formed part of another study, on T cells in Graves' hyperthyroidism and ophthalmopathy.

The sample was peripheral blood mononuclear cells (PBMCs), taken at new diagnosis, from a patient treated with antithyroid drugs. The source of these receptors is a woman in her late teens or twenties with Graves disease.

This clonotype was seen at least ten times. The rearrangement joins TRBV4-3 to TRBJ1-4; D is unclear. Trimming shortened V by 5 bases and J by 0 bases, and 13 bases separated the two germline ends. CDR3 length: 16 amino acids. Germline loops: CDR1 LGHNA, CDR2 YSLEER. CDR3: CASSEADPATNEKLFF. The CDR3 nucleotides read TGCGCCAGCAGCGAAGCGGACCCGGCAACTAATGAAAAACTGTTTTTT.

On this clonotype: A much larger clone lies a single base off, so this may be a read error. The V gene is TRBV9, the J gene TRBJ1-5; D is unclear. Germline V gene sequence: CDR1 SGDLS, CDR2 YYNGEE. The CDR3 runs to 13 residues. The CDR3 loop is CAGSVAINQPQHF. The DNA for the CDR3 is TGTGCCGGCAGCGTAGCCATCAATCAGCCCCAGCATTTT.

The genes are TRBV6-2 or TRBV6-3 and TRBJ1-4; D remains unclear. This CDR3 spans 14 amino acids. CDR1 is MNHEY and CDR2 is SVGEGT in the germline V gene. The V end was cut by 5 bases, the J end by 1 base, with 8 bases between. The CDR3, as DNA: TGTGCCAGCAGTGAAGAAAAAACTAATGAAAAACTGTTTTTT. Translating it yields CASSEEKTNEKLFF.

This clonotype showed up many times. V usage is TRBV18 and J usage is TRBJ2-7, with TRBD1 as a possible D gene (5 bases). CDR3 size: 13 residues. Germline loops: CDR1 KGHSH, CDR2 LQKENI. Trimming removed 2 bases at V and 0 bases at J, with 5 bases between. CDR3 bases: TGTGCCAGCTCACCAAGGGGCTCCTACGAGCAGTACGTC. Its translation is CASSPRGSYEQYV.

The rearrangement links TRBV7-2 to TRBJ1-1, with no clear D. The ends were cut back, 1 base at V and 0 bases at J, with 12 bases in the middle. CDR1 is SGHTA, CDR2 FQGNSA, per germline. The CDR3 contains 16 residues. CDR3 sequence (DNA): TGTGCCAGCAGCTTAGTGTTTGTCAGAATGAACACTGAAGCTTTCTTT. This encodes CASSLVFVRMNTEAFF.

This clonotype was seen repeatedly, ten times or more. The chain carries TRBV30 and TRBJ2-2; the D is unclear. CDR3 length: 13 amino acids. V lost 0 bases and J lost 3, with 5 bases in between. CDR1 is GTSNPN and CDR2 is SVGIG in the germline V gene (reference sequence). The CDR3 DNA sequence: TGTGCCTGGAGTGTGGGGTACACCGGGGAGCTGTTTTTT. Its protein is CAWSVGYTGELFF.

On this clonotype: A read error is likely here: a far larger clone is one base away. No conserved phenylalanine or tryptophan is present at the end of the CDR3, so a read error is the likely explanation. The V call is TRBV6-2 or TRBV6-3, the J call TRBJ1-2; TRBD1 is a possible D gene (6 bases). Trimming removed 5 bases from V and 3 bases from J, with 10 bases in between. The CDR3 is made up of 13 amino acids. Germline V gene lookup returns CDR1 MNHEY and CDR2 SVGEGT. CDR3 residues: CASSPRQDYGYTS. The DNA of the CDR3 is TGTGCCAGCAGTCCGCGACAGGACTATGGCTACACCTCC.

This clonotype has at least ten counts. This sequence joins TRBV10-2 and TRBJ2-7; 8 bases line up with TRBD2. Per germline, CDR1 WSHSY and CDR2 SAAADI. The CDR3 runs 15 residues. The V gene end was trimmed by 6 bases and the J gene end by 2 bases; junction bases not matched to a gene: 9. This CDR3 is CASSPIAGTTYEQYF. As DNA, the CDR3 is TGCGCCAGCAGCCCCATAGCGGGAACTACCTACGAGCAGTACTTC.

This clonotype was observed many times. The genes are TRBV12-3 or TRBV12-4 and TRBJ1-2; D gene ambiguous. Between the trimmed V and J ends, which lost 5 bases and 0 bases, there was a span of 13 bases. The CDR3 runs 15 residues. The CDR3 DNA reads TGTGCCAGCAGTCGACTGACCCTCTCTAACTATGGCTACACCTTC. Its translation: CASSRLTLSNYGYTF.